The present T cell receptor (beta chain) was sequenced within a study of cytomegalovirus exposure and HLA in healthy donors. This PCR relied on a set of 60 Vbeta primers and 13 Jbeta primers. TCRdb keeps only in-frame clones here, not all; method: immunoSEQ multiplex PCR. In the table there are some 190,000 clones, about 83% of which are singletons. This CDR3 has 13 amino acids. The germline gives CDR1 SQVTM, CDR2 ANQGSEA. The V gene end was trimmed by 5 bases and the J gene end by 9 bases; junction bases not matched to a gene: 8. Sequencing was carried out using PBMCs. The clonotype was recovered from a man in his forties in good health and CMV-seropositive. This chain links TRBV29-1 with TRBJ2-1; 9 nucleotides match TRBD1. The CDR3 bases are TGCAGCGTTTATCAACTACAGGGGGCTGAGCAGTTCTTC. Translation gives CSVYQLQGAEQFF.